This T cell receptor (beta chain) was identified during a study of blood T cell repertoires in COVID-19. Overall study: T cells, B-cell-depleted T cells, or PBMCs provided the cDNA or gDNA that served as material.

In germline, CDR1 is PRHDT, CDR2 FYEKMQ (reference sequence). This CDR3 contains 15 residues. Unmatched junction bases numbered 4, after V lost 4 bases and J lost 3 bases. Original methodology: Scientists estimated how many nucleated cells there were by amplifying reference gene primers. Profiling relied on immunoSEQ multiplex PCR, and the TCRdb table lists in-frame clones only, not all of them. That table gives V, J and clone size, and the DNA gave D and trimming. The sample holds roughly 50,000 clones, roughly 85% seen once. The chain has TRBV13 and TRBJ1-5, with TRBD1 matching over 9 bases. Sequenced material: peripheral blood. The origin of this receptor is a man in his fifties or sixties with acute or convalescent COVID-19. The CDR3 loop reads CASSSGQGTNQPQHF. The CDR3 DNA reads as TGTGCCAGCAGCTCGGGACAGGGCACCAATCAGCCCCAGCATTTT.